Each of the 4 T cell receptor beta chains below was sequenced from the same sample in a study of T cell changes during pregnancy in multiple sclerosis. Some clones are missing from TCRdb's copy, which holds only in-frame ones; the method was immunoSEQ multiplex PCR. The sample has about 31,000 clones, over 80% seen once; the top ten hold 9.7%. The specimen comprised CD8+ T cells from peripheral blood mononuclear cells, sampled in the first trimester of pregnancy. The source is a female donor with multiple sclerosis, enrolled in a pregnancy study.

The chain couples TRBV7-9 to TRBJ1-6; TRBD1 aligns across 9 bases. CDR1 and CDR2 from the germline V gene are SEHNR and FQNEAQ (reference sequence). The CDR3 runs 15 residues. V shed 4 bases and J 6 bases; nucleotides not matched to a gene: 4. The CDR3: CASSSGTGINSPLHF. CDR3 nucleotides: TGTGCCAGCAGCTCCGGGACAGGGATTAATTCACCCCTCCACTTT.

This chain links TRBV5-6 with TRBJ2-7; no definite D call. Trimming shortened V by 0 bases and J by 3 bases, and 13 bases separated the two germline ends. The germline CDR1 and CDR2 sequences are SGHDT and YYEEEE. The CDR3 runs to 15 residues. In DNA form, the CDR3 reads TGTGCCAGCAGCTTGGACCCTATTGGGCACTACGAGCAGTACTTC. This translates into CASSLDPIGHYEQYF.

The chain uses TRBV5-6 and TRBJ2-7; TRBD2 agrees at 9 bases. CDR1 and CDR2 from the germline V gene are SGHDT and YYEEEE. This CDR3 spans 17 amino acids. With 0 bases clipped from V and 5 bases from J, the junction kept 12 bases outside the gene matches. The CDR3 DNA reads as TGTGCCAGCAGCTTGGTCGTGGGTAGCGGGAGAGTTCACGAGCAGTACTTC. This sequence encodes CASSLVVGSGRVHEQYF.

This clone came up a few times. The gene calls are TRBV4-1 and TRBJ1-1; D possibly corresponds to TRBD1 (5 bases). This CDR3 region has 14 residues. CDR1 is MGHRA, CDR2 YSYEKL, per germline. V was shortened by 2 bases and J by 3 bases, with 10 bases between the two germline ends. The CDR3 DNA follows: TGCGCCAGCAGCCAACATACAGGAGACACTGAAGCTTTCTTT. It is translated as CASSQHTGDTEAFF.